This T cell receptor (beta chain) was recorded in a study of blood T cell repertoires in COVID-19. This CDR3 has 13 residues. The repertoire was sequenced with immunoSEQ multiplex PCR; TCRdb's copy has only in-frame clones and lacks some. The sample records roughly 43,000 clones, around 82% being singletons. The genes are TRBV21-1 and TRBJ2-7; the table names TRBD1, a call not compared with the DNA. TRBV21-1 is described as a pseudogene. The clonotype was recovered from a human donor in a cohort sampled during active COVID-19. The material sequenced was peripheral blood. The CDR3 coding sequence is TGTGCCAGGGAACGGGACAGCTCCTACGAGCAGTACTTC. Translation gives CARERDSSYEQYF.